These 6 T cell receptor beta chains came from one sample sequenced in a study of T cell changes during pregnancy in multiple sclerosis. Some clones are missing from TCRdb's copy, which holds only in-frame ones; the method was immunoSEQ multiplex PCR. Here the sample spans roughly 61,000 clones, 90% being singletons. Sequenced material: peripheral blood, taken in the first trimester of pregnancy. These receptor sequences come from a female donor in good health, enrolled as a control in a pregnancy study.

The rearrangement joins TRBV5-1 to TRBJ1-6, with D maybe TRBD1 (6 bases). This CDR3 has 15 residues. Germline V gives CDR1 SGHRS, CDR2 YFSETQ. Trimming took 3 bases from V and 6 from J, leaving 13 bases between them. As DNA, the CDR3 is TGCGCCAGCAGCTCGAGCGGGGGCCCTAATTCACCCCTCCACTTT. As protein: CASSSSGGPNSPLHF. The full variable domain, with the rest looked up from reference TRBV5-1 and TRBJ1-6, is KAGVTQTPRYLIKTRGQQVTLSCSPISGHRSVSWYQQTPGQGLQFLFEYFSETQRNKGNFPGRFSGRQFSNSRSEMNVSTLELGDSALYLCASSSSGGPNSPLHFGNGTRLTVT.

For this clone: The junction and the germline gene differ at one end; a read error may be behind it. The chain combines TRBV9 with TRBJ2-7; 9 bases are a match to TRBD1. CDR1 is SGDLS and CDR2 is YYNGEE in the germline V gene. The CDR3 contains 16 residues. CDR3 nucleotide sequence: TGTGCCGGCAGCGTAGGGAAGGACAGGGGCCTATACGAGCAGTACTTC. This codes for CAGSVGKDRGLYEQYF.

The CDR3 DNA reads TGTGCCAGCAGCTCGGGACTGTGGGAGACCCAGTACTTC. This encodes CASSSGLWETQYF. The chain links TRBV7-3 to TRBJ2-5; D perhaps matches TRBD2 (6 bases). This CDR3 region has 13 residues. V lost 4 bases to trimming and J lost 5 bases, with 11 bases between them. Germline CDR1 and CDR2: SGHTA and FQGTGA.

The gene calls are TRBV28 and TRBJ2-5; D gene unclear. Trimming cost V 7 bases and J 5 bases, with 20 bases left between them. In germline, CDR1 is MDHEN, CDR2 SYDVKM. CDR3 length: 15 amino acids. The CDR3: CASKTQKSLGETQYF. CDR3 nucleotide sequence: TGTGCCAGCAAAACCCAGAAGAGTCTCGGGGAGACCCAGTACTTC.

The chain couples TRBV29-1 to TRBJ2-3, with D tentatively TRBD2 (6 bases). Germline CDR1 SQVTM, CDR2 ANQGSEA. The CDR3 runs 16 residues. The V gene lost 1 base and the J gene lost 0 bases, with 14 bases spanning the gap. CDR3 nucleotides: TGCAGCGTTGAAGGTCAGGCGGGGCAAAGCACAGATACGCAGTATTTT. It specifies CSVEGQAGQSTDTQYF.

The CDR3 coding sequence is TGTGCCAGCAGCCCGGGGACAGGGAACACCTACGAGCAGTACTTC. The encoded protein is CASSPGTGNTYEQYF. This chain uses TRBV5-5 with TRBJ2-7; 9 nucleotides line up with TRBD1. The CDR3 is made up of 15 amino acids. With V trimmed by 4 bases and J by 2 bases, 7 bases remained unmatched. From germline, CDR1 is SGHKS and CDR2 YYEKEE (reference sequence).